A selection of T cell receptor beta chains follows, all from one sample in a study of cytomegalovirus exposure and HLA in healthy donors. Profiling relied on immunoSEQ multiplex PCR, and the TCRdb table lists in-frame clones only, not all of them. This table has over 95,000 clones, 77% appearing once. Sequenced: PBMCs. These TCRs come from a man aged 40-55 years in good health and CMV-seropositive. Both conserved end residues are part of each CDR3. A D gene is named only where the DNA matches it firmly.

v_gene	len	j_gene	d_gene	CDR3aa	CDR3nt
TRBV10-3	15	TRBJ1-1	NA	CAISEGIEGLTEAFF	TGTGCCATCAGTGAGGGTATCGAGGGTCTCACTGAAGCTTTCTTT
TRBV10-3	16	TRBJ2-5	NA	CAISTSNSGGGETQYF	TGTGCCATCAGTACTTCGAACTCAGGGGGAGGAGAGACCCAGTACTTC
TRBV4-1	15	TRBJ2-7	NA	CASSRGQGGSYEQYF	TGCGCCAGCAGCCGGGGGCAGGGGGGCTCCTACGAGCAGTACTTC
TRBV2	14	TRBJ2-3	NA	CASSELASADTQYF	TGTGCCAGCAGTGAACTCGCTAGCGCAGATACGCAGTATTTT
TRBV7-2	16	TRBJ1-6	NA	CASSWKVAANNSPLHF	TGTGCCAGCAGCTGGAAGGTCGCAGCGAATAATTCACCCCTCCACTTT
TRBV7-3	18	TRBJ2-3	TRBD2	CASSTGTSGGLYTDTQYF	TGTGCCAGCAGCACCGGGACTAGCGGGGGGCTCTACACAGATACGCAGTATTTT
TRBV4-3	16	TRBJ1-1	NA	CASSQDEKLMNTEAFF	TGCGCCAGCAGCCAAGATGAGAAGCTCATGAACACTGAAGCTTTCTTT
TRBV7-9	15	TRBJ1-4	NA	CSSSLGVAGDEKLFF	TGTTCCAGCAGCTTAGGTGTCGCAGGTGATGAAAAACTGTTTTTT
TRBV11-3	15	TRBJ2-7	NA	CASSPSGRDIHEQYF	TGTGCCAGCAGCCCCAGTGGTCGCGACATCCACGAGCAGTACTTC
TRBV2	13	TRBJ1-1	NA	CASSNREGTEAFF	TGTGCCAGCAGCAACAGGGAGGGCACTGAAGCTTTCTTT
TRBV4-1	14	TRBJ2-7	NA	CASSQEQASYEQYF	TGCGCCAGCAGCCAAGAACAGGCGTCCTACGAGCAGTACTTC
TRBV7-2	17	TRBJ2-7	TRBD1	CASSWNPRRTGSYEQYF	TGTGCCAGCAGCTGGAATCCTAGGCGGACAGGGAGCTACGAGCAGTACTTC
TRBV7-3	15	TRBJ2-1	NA	CASSPQTSRNNEQFF	TGTGCCAGCAGCCCACAGACCTCCCGGAACAATGAGCAGTTCTTC